The clone carrying this TCR beta chain turned up a few times. Antigen unknown. The sample originates from a study of immune heterogeneity within non-small cell lung tumors. For the study at large: Histology included a few squamous cell carcinomas, under 11 non-squamous carcinomas and 1 unspecified tumor. Findings and caveats of the study: Local tumor mutational burden and local T-cell repertoire clonality showed a moderate significant correlation, R approximately 0.34.

It was with 32 V and 13 J primers that multiplex PCR amplified TCR beta CDR3. TCRdb redid the calling of the multiplex PCR reads with MiXCR, one entry per CDR3 protein. The sample holds 2,500 to 3,000 distinct CDR3 sequences, roughly 25% seen once. The ends were cut back, 5 bases at V and 5 bases at J, with 6 bases in the middle. The CDR3 runs to 11 residues. Germline CDR1 reads MNHNS; CDR2 reads SASEGT. Each sample used about 650 ng of genomic DNA from bulk tumor tissue. Several spatially distant biopsies were obtained per primary tumor intraoperatively. The study enrolled patients with untreated, newly diagnosed non-small cell lung cancer who underwent curative surgery. All donors had received a new diagnosis of non-small cell lung cancer and were undergoing surgery with curative intent.

J is TRBJ1-1 and V is TRBV6-1; D gene uncertain. The sequenced sample consisted of lung tumor tissue. The source is a female donor with non-small cell lung cancer. The CDR3 sequence: CASSSQTEAFF. The CDR3 DNA follows: TGTGCCAGCAGTAGTCAAACTGAAGCTTTCTTT.